Presented here are 32 T cell receptor beta chains from one specimen sequenced in a study of T cell changes during pregnancy in multiple sclerosis. Sequenced by immunoSEQ multiplex PCR; TCRdb stores in-frame clones only, minus some. The sample consists of 20,000 to 25,000 clones, roughly 89% of them appearing once. The sample here was CD8+ T cells from peripheral blood mononuclear cells, taken in the first trimester of pregnancy. The source of these receptors is a female donor with multiple sclerosis, enrolled in a pregnancy study.

This chain uses TRBV27 with TRBJ2-3; D not resolved. The CDR3 covers 12 residues. The V end lost 5 bases, the J end lost 2 bases, and 5 bases lay between the germline ends. CDR1 MNHEY and CDR2 SMNVEV come from the germline V gene (reference sequence). The CDR3 spells CASSDITDTQYF. The CDR3 coding sequence is TGTGCCAGCAGTGACATCACAGATACGCAGTATTTT.

This chain uses TRBV9 with TRBJ2-1, with 9 bases identical to TRBD1. V was clipped by 7 bases and J by 5 bases; unmatched bases: 13. This CDR3 spans 16 amino acids. Germline V gene sequence: CDR1 SGDLS, CDR2 YYNGEE. The CDR3 reads CASGPYPGQGNNEQFF. The DNA for the CDR3 is TGTGCCAGCGGCCCGTACCCAGGACAGGGGAACAATGAGCAGTTCTTC.

The chain uses TRBV4-2 and TRBJ2-2; 8 bases are a match to TRBD2. The J segment lost 6 bases and the V segment lost 0 bases, leaving 6 bases of the junction unmatched. Germline V gene sequence: CDR1 LGHNA, CDR2 YNFKEQ. The CDR3 consists of 16 residues. CDR3 region: CASSQDDGLASGELFF. The CDR3 DNA reads TGTGCCAGCAGCCAAGATGACGGACTAGCATCCGGGGAGCTGTTTTTT.

CDR3 bases: TGTGCCAGCAGCTCTACCGGACTAGCGGGAGGTTCAGATACGCAGTATTTT. Amino acids: CASSSTGLAGGSDTQYF. The chain uses TRBV7-9 and TRBJ2-3; 14 nucleotides agree with TRBD2. V lost 4 bases to trimming and J lost 4 bases; unmatched junction nucleotides: 7. The CDR3 length is 17 residues. Germline CDR1 reads SEHNR; CDR2 reads FQNEAQ (reference sequence). Variable domain in full (rest from reference TRBV7-9 and TRBJ2-3): DTGVSQNPRHKITKRGQNVTFRCDPISEHNRLYWYRQTLGQGPEFLTYFQNEAQLEKSRLLSDRFSAERPKGSFSTLEIQRTEQGDSAMYLCASSSTGLAGGSDTQYFGPGTRLTVL.

The chain couples TRBV5-5 to TRBJ2-1; the D gene is possibly TRBD2 (5 bases). Trimming pared 0 bases from V and 2 bases from J, leaving 9 bases between. The germline gives CDR1 SGHKS, CDR2 YYEKEE (reference sequence). CDR3 size: 15 residues. The CDR3 bases are TGTGCCAGCAGCTTGGAGGGAGCGGCCTACAATGAGCAGTTCTTC. This translates into CASSLEGAAYNEQFF.

The rearrangement uses TRBV6-1 and TRBJ2-1; 13 bases match TRBD2. With V trimmed by 4 bases and J by 8 bases, 5 bases remained unmatched. CDR1 and CDR2 (germline): MNHNS, SASEGT. The CDR3 covers 15 residues. The CDR3 spells CASSVGLAGVDEQFF. The DNA for the CDR3 is TGTGCCAGCAGTGTCGGACTAGCGGGAGTGGATGAGCAGTTCTTC.

This chain uses TRBV7-9 with TRBJ1-1; D is unclear. The CDR3 length is 14 residues. In germline, CDR1 is SEHNR, CDR2 FQNEAQ (reference sequence). V was clipped by 4 bases and J by 4 bases, with 13 bases between them. The CDR3 is CASSYGPGVTEAFF. CDR3 DNA: TGTGCCAGCAGCTATGGTCCCGGGGTCACTGAAGCTTTCTTT.

This clone was seen a handful of times. This CDR3 is CASSPMYGGIGEQYF. The CDR3 DNA reads as TGTGCCAGCAGCCCGATGTATGGGGGGATTGGCGAGCAGTACTTC. This chain links TRBV14 with TRBJ2-7; TRBD2 might be the D (6 bases). The CDR3 has 15 amino acids. Trimming removed 4 bases from V and 6 bases from J, with 19 bases in between. Germline V gives CDR1 SGHDN, CDR2 FVKESK. Looking up the rest from reference TRBV14 and TRBJ2-7 gives the full variable domain: EAGVTQFPSHSVIEKGQTVTLRCDPISGHDNLYWYRRVMGKEIKFLLHFVKESKQDESGMPNNRFLAERTGGTYSTLKVQPAELEDSGVYFCASSPMYGGIGEQYFGPGTRLTVT.

The J gene is TRBJ2-7, the V gene TRBV18; D not resolved. CDR1 and CDR2 from the germline V gene are KGHSH and LQKENI. The ends were cut back, 5 bases at V and 3 bases at J, with 8 bases in the middle. The CDR3 has 12 amino acids. CDR3 sequence: CASSGDGYEQYF. The CDR3 nucleotides read TGTGCCAGCTCAGGAGACGGCTACGAGCAGTACTTC.

J is TRBJ2-7 and V is TRBV6-1; a possible D gene is TRBD1 (6 bases). Germline V gene lookup returns CDR1 MNHNS and CDR2 SASEGT. The length of the CDR3 is 15 residues. V was clipped by 1 base and J by 7 bases, with 17 bases between them. The CDR3 nucleotides are TGTGCCAGCAGTGAAGAGACCGGGACACGGAGGGAGCAGTACTTC. Protein product: CASSEETGTRREQYF.

The rearrangement links TRBV27 to TRBJ1-1; TRBD1 is a possible D gene (5 bases). The V and J ends lost 3 bases and 3 bases respectively, with 17 bases between them. The germline CDR1 and CDR2 sequences are MNHEY and SMNVEV (reference sequence). The CDR3 sequence is 16 residues long. Here the CDR3 reads CASSFGHSLGYTEAFF. In DNA, the CDR3 is TGTGCCAGCAGTTTCGGACATAGCCTTGGGTACACTGAAGCTTTCTTT.

The V and J genes are TRBV19 and TRBJ2-2; the match to TRBD1 covers 9 bases. This CDR3 has 18 amino acids. In germline, CDR1 is LNHDA, CDR2 SQIVND (reference sequence). V shed 2 bases, J shed 1 base, and the junction held 8 bases outside the gene matches. The CDR3 protein is CASSISRTGALNTGELFF. Written as DNA, the CDR3 is TGTGCCAGTAGTATATCTCGGACAGGGGCCCTGAACACCGGGGAGCTGTTTTTT.

The chain couples TRBV2 to TRBJ2-1; a possible D gene is TRBD2 (6 bases). Germline assignment: CDR1 SNHLY and CDR2 FYNNEI. Trimming took off 4 bases at V and 10 bases at J, with 20 bases between the two ends. The CDR3 extends over 15 amino acids. CDR3 sequence (DNA): TGTGCCAGCAGTGGGCGGGGTGAAGTTGTCTTGGAGCAGTTCTTC. This translates into CASSGRGEVVLEQFF.

The V and J genes are TRBV6-6 and TRBJ2-1, with D unclear. V was pared by 4 bases and J by 6 bases, with 13 bases between. The CDR3 runs to 14 residues. Per the germline V gene, CDR1 is MNHNY and CDR2 is SVGAGI (reference sequence). CDR3 nucleotide sequence: TGTGCCAGCAGTTCTTTCTACAGCAGCAATGAGCAGTTCTTC. It is translated as CASSSFYSSNEQFF.

This clone appeared a single time. The rearrangement uses TRBV4-1 and TRBJ2-7, with D possibly matching TRBD1 (6 bases). Germline CDR1 MGHRA, CDR2 YSYEKL. Trimming left V 5 bases short and J 0 bases short, with 14 bases between. The CDR3 extends over 15 amino acids. The CDR3 bases are TGCGCCAGCAGCTTCAGACAGGATAGCTCCTACGAGCAGTACTTC. It specifies CASSFRQDSSYEQYF.

The CDR3 DNA is TGCGCCAGCAGCCAAGACCCTAGCGGGAGCAATGGGGAGCTGTTTTTT. As protein: CASSQDPSGSNGELFF. V gene TRBV4-3 combines with J gene TRBJ2-2; 10 bases agree with TRBD2. Germline V gives CDR1 LGHNA, CDR2 YSLEER. The CDR3 runs to 16 residues. V lost 0 bases to trimming and J lost 8 bases; unmatched junction nucleotides: 6.

This clone was seen a few times. This chain connects TRBV4-1 to TRBJ2-2, with D perhaps TRBD2 (5 bases). The V and J ends lost 0 bases and 2 bases respectively, with 7 bases between them. This CDR3 spans 15 amino acids. The germline V gene encodes CDR1 MGHRA and CDR2 YSYEKL. CDR3 loop: CASSQDGINTGELFF. CDR3 sequence (DNA): TGCGCCAGCAGCCAAGACGGGATTAACACCGGGGAGCTGTTTTTT.

The rearrangement uses TRBV30 and TRBJ1-1; a possible D gene is TRBD1 (6 bases). Germline V gene data show CDR1 as GTSNPN and CDR2 as SVGIG (reference sequence). Trimming removed 2 bases from V and 5 bases from J, with 12 bases in between. The CDR3 has 13 amino acids. The CDR3 loop reads CAWSFGGETEAFF. In nucleotides, the CDR3 is TGTGCCTGGAGTTTTGGGGGCGAAACTGAAGCTTTCTTT.

This clone was seen more than once but under ten times. The genes are TRBV4-2 and TRBJ2-1; 12 bases line up with TRBD2. Germline loops: CDR1 LGHNA, CDR2 YNFKEQ. The trim removed 1 base at V and 7 bases at J, leaving 2 bases unmatched. The CDR3 is 15 amino acids. CDR3 amino acids: CASSQGLAGGNEQFF. CDR3 nucleotide sequence: TGTGCCAGCAGCCAAGGGCTAGCGGGAGGGAATGAGCAGTTCTTC.

This chain links TRBV15 with TRBJ2-1, with TRBD2 matching over 7 bases. V trimming: 6 bases; J trimming: 0 bases; junction bases outside the gene matches: 8. The CDR3 runs to 16 residues. Germline loops: CDR1 LNHNV, CDR2 YYDKDF (reference sequence). This CDR3 is CATREWGGGSYNEQFF. CDR3 sequence (DNA): TGTGCCACCAGAGAATGGGGGGGAGGCTCCTACAATGAGCAGTTCTTC.

This clone appeared a single time. The genes are TRBV4-1 and TRBJ2-5, with a possible D match to TRBD1 (5 bases). Between the trimmed V and J ends, which lost 0 bases and 2 bases, there was a span of 16 bases. This CDR3 spans 17 amino acids. CDR1 and CDR2 (germline): MGHRA, YSYEKL. The CDR3 region is CASSQEGRAFMQETQYF. In nucleotides, the CDR3 is TGCGCCAGCAGCCAAGAGGGCAGGGCTTTTATGCAAGAGACCCAGTACTTC.

The V gene is TRBV27, the J gene TRBJ2-1; no clear D. V lost 8 bases, J lost 8 bases, and 22 bases lay in between. This CDR3 region has 15 residues. Germline loops: CDR1 MNHEY, CDR2 SMNVEV (reference sequence). The CDR3 bases are TGTGCCAGCGGGTTGGAGAAGTATTATGTAGATGAGCAGTTCTTC. Protein: CASGLEKYYVDEQFF.

The rearrangement joins TRBV15 to TRBJ2-5, with 9 bases fitting TRBD2. The end of the DNA fits TRBJ2-7 better, so the J call may be wrong. CDR1 is LNHNV and CDR2 is YYDKDF in the germline V gene (reference sequence). The CDR3 sequence is 18 residues long. The CDR3 reads CATSRAAAGGPRFYEQYF. The CDR3 DNA sequence: TGTGCCACCAGCAGAGCTGCGGCGGGAGGGCCCCGCTTCTACGAGCAGTACTTC.

J is TRBJ2-5 and V is TRBV4-2; 7 bases line up with TRBD2. CDR1 LGHNA and CDR2 YNFKEQ come from the germline V gene. The V and J ends lost 2 bases and 1 base, in that order; junction bases with no gene match: 7. The length of the CDR3 is 16 residues. The CDR3 loop is CASSQHPSGVQETQYF. The CDR3 nucleotides are TGTGCCAGCAGCCAACATCCTAGCGGAGTCCAAGAGACCCAGTACTTC.

Remarks on this clone: The junction departs from germline at one end; a sequencing error may be responsible. The V and J genes are TRBV15 and TRBJ2-1; D uncertain. CDR3 length: 15 amino acids. The V gene's germline CDR1 is LNHNV and CDR2 YYDKDF (reference sequence). The CDR3 nucleotides read TGTGCCACCAGCAGAGATGTGGGCTCCCACAATGAGCAGTTCTTC. It is translated as CATSRDVGSHNEQFF.

The rearrangement joins TRBV5-5 to TRBJ2-1, with TRBD1 identical over 8 bases. With 3 bases clipped from V and 7 bases from J, the junction kept 15 bases outside the gene matches. The CDR3 contains 17 residues. Germline V gives CDR1 SGHKS, CDR2 YYEKEE (reference sequence). The CDR3 region is CASSSSIPGQERNEQFF. Written as DNA, the CDR3 is TGTGCCAGCAGCTCATCAATCCCGGGACAGGAGAGAAATGAGCAGTTCTTC.

This chain connects TRBV7-2 to TRBJ2-5; D not certain. V shed 2 bases and J shed 5 bases, with 21 bases lying between them. The CDR3 has 17 amino acids. Germline loops: CDR1 SGHTA, CDR2 FQGNSA. The CDR3 protein is CASSLPRLSAAMETQYF. CDR3 nucleotide sequence: TGTGCCAGCAGCTTACCACGCCTATCTGCGGCCATGGAGACCCAGTACTTC.

V and J are TRBV4-3 and TRBJ2-1; TRBD1 aligns across 7 bases. Germline values: CDR1 LGHNA, CDR2 YSLEER. This CDR3 has 15 residues. The V gene end was trimmed by 0 bases and the J gene end by 7 bases; junction bases not matched to a gene: 6. The CDR3 nucleotides are TGCGCCAGCAGCCAAGAAGAGGGGGCAGGGAATGAGCAGTTCTTC. Protein: CASSQEEGAGNEQFF.

The chain employs TRBV29-1 and TRBJ2-1; 11 bases match TRBD2. The germline CDR1 and CDR2 sequences are SQVTM and ANQGSEA. The length of the CDR3 is 12 residues. V lost 5 bases, J lost 14 bases, and 8 bases stayed unmatched. The CDR3 is CSVLSGRADKFF. CDR3 bases: TGCAGCGTTCTTAGCGGGAGGGCCGATAAGTTCTTC.

The chain employs TRBV7-9 and TRBJ2-2, with a tentative D call TRBD1 (6 bases). The CDR3 sequence is 17 residues long. Trimming shortened V by 4 bases and J by 2 bases, and 17 bases separated the two germline ends. Germline V lookup: CDR1 SEHNR, CDR2 FQNEAQ (reference sequence). CDR3 sequence: CASSSSYRDTNTGELFF. CDR3 nucleotides: TGTGCCAGCAGCTCGTCGTACAGGGATACCAACACCGGGGAGCTGTTTTTT.

The V call is TRBV7-9, the J call TRBJ2-7, with 7 bases matching TRBD1. CDR1 is SEHNR and CDR2 is FQNEAQ in the germline V gene (reference sequence). This CDR3 region has 13 residues. With V trimmed by 4 bases and J by 2 bases, 2 bases remained unmatched. The CDR3, as DNA: TGTGCCAGCAGCTCGGACAGGCCCTACGAGCAGTACTTC. Translated: CASSSDRPYEQYF.

The chain has TRBV4-2 and TRBJ2-1, with D possibly TRBD2 on 6 matching bases. From germline, CDR1 is LGHNA and CDR2 YNFKEQ. The CDR3 runs 14 residues. V was shortened by 1 base and J by 10 bases, with 14 bases between the two germline ends. CDR3 in amino acids: CASSQVGSIGEQFF. DNA for the CDR3: TGTGCCAGCAGCCAAGTCGGGAGTATAGGAGAGCAGTTCTTC.